This T cell receptor (beta chain) was sequenced during a study of T-cell memory formation after mild COVID-19. Study-level information: The TCR clusters were mostly specific to one donor.

TCR alpha and TCR beta cDNA libraries with sample barcodes and UMIs came from 5'RACE using constant-segment primers. From the 5' RACE reads, TCRdb called clonotypes with MiXCR, one entry per CDR3 protein. Of a few hundred thousand distinct CDR3 sequences listed, around 27% are singletons. In regard to this clonotype: The target antigen is unknown.

The trim removed 2 bases at V and 0 bases at J, leaving 2 bases unmatched. In germline, CDR1 is SEHNR, CDR2 FQNEAQ (reference sequence). The CDR3 contains 15 residues. General observations from the study: Balance between CD4 and CD8 was seen in clones contracting day 15 to 85, and a CD4+ lean was seen in later expanders. CD8+ contracting clones occupied EMRA, while CD4+ ones occupied mainly CM and EM.

The sample taken for sequencing was PBMCs or a T cell subset sorted from them (not recorded which). This TCR came from an adult woman who had mild COVID-19 (a few samples of this study predate the infection). Cell type and time point are not known. The J gene is TRBJ1-1, the V gene TRBV7-9, with 8 bases lining up with TRBD1. The CDR3 here is CASSLWTGLNTEAFF. The CDR3 bases are TGTGCCAGCAGCTTATGGACAGGGCTGAACACTGAAGCTTTCTTT.